Listed below are T cell receptor beta chains from one sample, sequenced in a study of response to subunit inactivated influenza vaccine. TCRdb fed the RT-PCR reads into MiXCR, producing one record per CDR3 protein. The sample gives about 520,000 distinct CDR3 sequences, around 7.7% of which show up once; under 15% is in the top ten. Source: PBMCs from blood, taken 23 months after vaccination. The receptors derive from a man between 50 and 75 years old who received an inactivated influenza vaccine. Each CDR3 is given with its conserved first and last residue. Fields, in order: clone size, V gene, J gene, D gene, CDR3 DNA, CDR3 protein. D genes are given only for firm matches. Clone size, where shown, is once, few, many, or a class for clones that have expanded.

many	TRBV4-1	TRBJ2-1	TRBD2	TGCGCCAGCAGCCTCGGACGGACTAGAGCCTCCTACAATGAGCAGTTCTTC	CASSLGRTRASYNEQFF
.	TRBV20-1	TRBJ2-1	TRBD2	TGCAGTGCTAGCCGTAGCGGGAGGGCCCATGAGCAGTTCTTC	CSASRSGRAHEQFF
few	TRBV5-1	TRBJ1-4	.	TGCGCCAGCAGCTACGGACTCGGCCCTAATGAAAAACTGTTTTTT	CASSYGLGPNEKLFF
.	TRBV6-1	TRBJ2-3	.	TGTGCCAGCAGCCTGTTAGGGGACACAGATACGCAGTATTTT	CASSLLGDTDTQYF
.	TRBV3-1	TRBJ2-7	.	TGTGCCAGCAGCCATGGGGGCTACGAGCAGTACTTC	CASSHGGYEQYF
few	TRBV28	TRBJ2-1	TRBD1	TGTGCCAGCAGTTTGACAGGGGGTTATGATGAGCAGTTCTTC	CASSLTGGYDEQFF
few	TRBV24-1	TRBJ2-3	.	TGTGCCACCAGTGAACCCGGGGCTCGCACAGATACGCAGTATTTT	CATSEPGARTDTQYF
many	TRBV4-3	TRBJ1-2	.	TGCGCCAGCAGCCAAGAGGTACTCCAGGGAAACTATGGCTACACCTTC	CASSQEVLQGNYGYTF
.	TRBV7-6	TRBJ2-3	.	TGTGCCAGCAGCTTACCCGGCAGGGCATTTGGCACAGATACGCAGTATTTT	CASSLPGRAFGTDTQYF
few	TRBV2	TRBJ1-1	.	TGTGCCAGCCGACGGTCCATGAACACTGAAGCTTTCTTT	CASRRSMNTEAFF
few	TRBV6-5	TRBJ2-1	TRBD1	TGTGCCAGCAGTTACCTAAGGGGGCCTACCAGCGGTGAGCAGTTCTTC	CASSYLRGPTSGEQFF
.	TRBV5-6	TRBJ2-6	.	TGTGCCAGCAGCCACCGTGGGGGGGCCAACGTCCTGACTTTC	CASSHRGGANVLTF
.	TRBV3-1	TRBJ1-5	.	TGTGCCAGCAGCCAATCTCTTGGGGTTGGTCAGCCCCAGCATTTT	CASSQSLGVGQPQHF
few	TRBV4-3	TRBJ1-3	TRBD1	TGCGCCAGCAGCCAAGGCGGACAGGCCCTATCTGGAAACACCATATATTTT	CASSQGGQALSGNTIYF
.	TRBV25-1	TRBJ1-5	.	TGTGCCAGCAGGAATAACAAGCCCCAGCATTTT	CASRNNKPQHF
few	TRBV6-2/TRBV6-3	TRBJ1-5	.	TGTGCCAGCAGTTACTCGAAGGGTCAGCCCCAGCATTTT	CASSYSKGQPQHF
.	TRBV3-1	TRBJ1-1	.	TGTGCCAGCAGCCAAGCCCCCGACTTTCGGAATGAAGCTTTCTTT	CASSQAPDFRNEAFF
many	TRBV3-1	TRBJ2-7	TRBD2	TGTGCCAGCAGCCTAGGACTAGCGGGCATATACGAGCAGTACTTC	CASSLGLAGIYEQYF
many	TRBV5-6	TRBJ2-3	TRBD2	TGTGCCAGCAGCACTAGCGGGGGTACTAATACGCAGTATTTT	CASSTSGGTNTQYF
few	TRBV19	TRBJ2-2	.	TGTGCCAGTAGTACCGGAATGAGGGGGAACACCGGGGAGCTGTTTTTT	CASSTGMRGNTGELFF
many	TRBV5-5	TRBJ2-3	.	TGTGCCAGCAGCTTGGCTGCGCTAACAGATACGCAGTATTTT	CASSLAALTDTQYF
few	TRBV10-3	TRBJ1-2	.	TGTGCCATCAGTCCCGCGGGGGACTATGGCTACACCTTC	CAISPAGDYGYTF
few	TRBV6-5	TRBJ2-7	.	TGTGCCAGCAAGAAAGGGGGCTACGAGCAGTACTTC	CASKKGGYEQYF
few	TRBV4-2	TRBJ1-5	.	TGTGCCAGCAGCCAAGATAGGTCAGGGAGCAATCAGCCCCAGCATTTT	CASSQDRSGSNQPQHF
many	TRBV7-9	TRBJ2-2	TRBD1	TGTGCCAGCAGCGTCCCCTGGACAGGGGCGGTCACCGGGGAGCTGTTTTTT	CASSVPWTGAVTGELFF
few	TRBV7-2	TRBJ2-2	TRBD2	TGTGCCAGCAGGCCCCCCGGGACTAGCACCGGGGAGCTGTTTTTT	CASRPPGTSTGELFF
many	TRBV12-3/TRBV12-4	TRBJ2-5	TRBD2	TGTGCCAGCAGTAACGGGGGGGGAGAGACCCAGTACTTC	CASSNGGGETQYF
many	TRBV5-1	TRBJ2-1	.	TGCGCCAGCAGCCCCCGTTCTCTGAGCTCCTACAATGAGCAGTTCTTC	CASSPRSLSSYNEQFF
many	TRBV11-2	TRBJ1-2	TRBD1	TGTTCCAGCAGCTTAGTTGGGACAGCGGTCCACTATGGCTACACCTTC	CSSSLVGTAVHYGYTF
.	TRBV10-3	TRBJ2-3	TRBD1	TGTGCCATCAACCGTGGACAGGGAAGCACAGATACGCAGTATTTT	CAINRGQGSTDTQYF
many	TRBV7-8	TRBJ2-4	.	TGTGCCAGCGTTGTGGGGGACATTCAGTACTTC	CASVVGDIQYF
.	TRBV6-2/TRBV6-3	TRBJ2-7	.	TGTGCCAGCAGTTTTTCTTCCCGGGACACCTCCTACGAGCAGTACTTC	CASSFSSRDTSYEQYF
many	TRBV2	TRBJ2-7	TRBD1	TGTGCCAGCAGGGCGCCGGGACAGGGGGCGGGTGAGCAGTACTTC	CASRAPGQGAGEQYF
.	TRBV7-2	TRBJ1-2	.	TGTGCCAGCAGCCTGGGGATCCAGAGCACCTTC	CASSLGIQSTF
many	TRBV30	TRBJ2-7	.	TGTGCCTGGAGTGCCGGGATCTCACTTTGGGACGAGCAGTACTTC	CAWSAGISLWDEQYF
.	TRBV6-2/TRBV6-3	TRBJ2-2	.	TGTGCCACCTACAAAAGAATACAGGGCACGGGAAACACCGGGGAGCTGTTTTTT	CATYKRIQGTGNTGELFF
many	TRBV11-1	TRBJ2-3	TRBD2	TGTGCCAGCAGCCCTAGCGGGGGGTACGGAGATACGCAGTATTTT	CASSPSGGYGDTQYF